This passage covers 21 T cell receptor beta chains from one sample sequenced in a study of shared clonotypes between healthy human individuals. TCRdb's copy holds only in-frame clones and misses some; the assay was immunoSEQ multiplex PCR. The sample consists of over a million clones, 95% to 99% of them appearing once. The sample was naive CD4+ T cells sorted from blood. Subset meaning: CD45RA+ positively selected. All receptors come from a man in his thirties or forties in good health.

This chain links TRBV28 with TRBJ1-5, with a weak D call TRBD1 (5 bases). The CDR3 extends over 11 amino acids. Trimming removed 6 bases from V and 9 bases from J, with 9 bases in between. Germline V lookup: CDR1 MDHEN, CDR2 SYDVKM. The CDR3 sequence: CASSQGRPQHF. The CDR3 coding sequence is TGTGCCAGCAGCCAGGGTCGGCCCCAGCATTTT. Full variable domain (outside the CDR3, taken from reference TRBV28 and TRBJ1-5): DVKVTQSSRYLVKRTGEKVFLECVQDMDHENMFWYRQDPGLGLRLIYFSYDVKMKEKGDIPEGYSVSREKKERFSLILESASTNQTSMYLCASSQGRPQHFGDGTRLSIL.

The genes are TRBV27 and TRBJ1-2; D is perhaps TRBD1 (5 bases). The V gene's germline CDR1 is MNHEY and CDR2 SMNVEV (reference sequence). The V end was cut by 8 bases, the J end by 1 base, with 29 bases between. CDR3 length equals 19 residues. This chain's CDR3 is CASGLKMGQKFALNYGYTF. The DNA of the CDR3 is TGTGCCAGCGGACTTAAGATGGGGCAAAAGTTTGCACTTAACTATGGCTACACCTTC.

V is TRBV5-1 and J is TRBJ2-7; D is perhaps TRBD1 (6 bases). Germline lookup yields CDR1 SGHRS and CDR2 YFSETQ. The V end lost 0 bases, the J end lost 3 bases, and 10 bases lay between the germline ends. The CDR3 is 14 residues long. The CDR3 bases are TGCGCCAGCAGCTTGGCGGGACAAAACTACGAGCAGTACTTC. It yields the protein CASSLAGQNYEQYF.

Only one count was recorded for this clone. The chain recombines TRBV2 with TRBJ2-3, with D uncertain. Germline V gene sequence: CDR1 SNHLY, CDR2 FYNNEI. V gave up 9 bases and J gave up 3 bases, with 10 bases separating them. This CDR3 comprises 12 residues. This chain's CDR3 is CASTERTDTQYF. The CDR3 DNA follows: TGTGCCAGTACGGAGAGGACAGATACGCAGTATTTT.

CDR3 amino acids: CACGAGLIGYNEQFF. CDR3 nucleotide sequence: TGTGCCTGTGGTGCGGGCTTGATTGGCTACAATGAGCAGTTCTTC. The chain recombines TRBV30 with TRBJ2-1, with D possibly being TRBD2 (5 bases). The V end lost 6 bases, the J end lost 3 bases, and 18 bases lay between the germline ends. CDR1 is GTSNPN and CDR2 is SVGIG in the germline V gene (reference sequence). CDR3 length: 15 residues.

The V call is TRBV14, the J call TRBJ2-5, with D perhaps TRBD2 (6 bases). The CDR3 has 13 residues. From germline, CDR1 is SGHDN and CDR2 FVKESK. V lost 7 bases and J lost 7, with 16 bases in between. CDR3 amino acids: CASTREAGGTQYF. DNA for the CDR3: TGTGCCAGCACGAGGGAGGCCGGGGGGACCCAGTACTTC.

The J gene is TRBJ2-1, the V gene TRBV5-1; 8 bases are shared with TRBD2. Germline CDR1 reads SGHRS; CDR2 reads YFSETQ. The CDR3 runs to 16 residues. V lost 4 bases to trimming and J lost 0 bases; unmatched junction nucleotides: 6. The CDR3 nucleotides read TGCGCCAGCAGCCCAAATAGCGGGACCTCCTACAATGAGCAGTTCTTC. It encodes CASSPNSGTSYNEQFF.

The V call is TRBV4-3, the J call TRBJ2-3; 9 nucleotides align to TRBD1. Germline V gene data show CDR1 as LGHNA and CDR2 as YSLEER. The CDR3 runs to 15 residues. With 4 bases clipped from V and 4 bases from J, the junction kept 6 bases outside the gene matches. The CDR3: CASSRSGTGSDTQYF. The CDR3, as DNA: TGCGCCAGCAGCCGCTCCGGGACAGGGTCAGATACGCAGTATTTT.

The chain carries TRBV30 and TRBJ1-4; no reliable D call. V was shortened by 4 bases and J by 5 bases, with 8 bases between the two germline ends. CDR1 is GTSNPN and CDR2 is SVGIG in the germline V gene (reference sequence). The CDR3 loop spans 12 amino acids. The CDR3 is CAWKRGNEKLFF. Written as DNA, the CDR3 is TGTGCCTGGAAACGGGGAAATGAAAAACTGTTTTTT.

The rearrangement joins TRBV14 to TRBJ2-3; D gene unclear. Germline assignment: CDR1 SGHDN and CDR2 FVKESK. This CDR3 contains 12 residues. Trimming took off 1 base at V and 5 bases at J, with 4 bases between the two ends. In DNA form, the CDR3 reads TGTGCCAGCAGCCAAGGAGGAGATACGCAGTATTTT. Translated: CASSQGGDTQYF.

J is TRBJ1-2 and V is TRBV18; D remains ambiguous. Per germline, CDR1 KGHSH and CDR2 LQKENI. V lost 2 bases and J 7 bases, leaving 17 bases between the germline ends. This CDR3 has 15 residues. As DNA, the CDR3 is TGTGCCAGCTCACCATTCGGCGGCCAGGATCGTGGCTACACCTTC. This gives the protein CASSPFGGQDRGYTF.

The V and J genes are TRBV4-3 and TRBJ2-2; D gene ambiguous. The CDR3 covers 17 residues. The V gene's germline CDR1 is LGHNA and CDR2 YSLEER. Trimming stripped 0 bases from V and 0 bases from J, with 11 bases between. The CDR3 loop reads CASSQDKEYANTGELFF. CDR3 DNA: TGCGCCAGCAGCCAAGATAAGGAATACGCGAACACCGGGGAGCTGTTTTTT.

This sequence joins TRBV7-9 and TRBJ2-7; TRBD2 matches 14 bases. Losses at the gene ends were 1 base for V and 5 bases for J; bases not matched to a gene: 7. The germline CDR1 and CDR2 sequences are SEHNR and FQNEAQ (reference sequence). The CDR3 extends over 17 amino acids. The CDR3 sequence: CASSLGGLAGVGHEQYF. The CDR3 DNA is TGTGCCAGCAGCTTAGGGGGACTAGCGGGAGTCGGGCACGAGCAGTACTTC. Combining the CDR3 with reference TRBV7-9 and TRBJ2-7 gives the whole variable domain DTGVSQNPRHKITKRGQNVTFRCDPISEHNRLYWYRQTLGQGPEFLTYFQNEAQLEKSRLLSDRFSAERPKGSFSTLEIQRTEQGDSAMYLCASSLGGLAGVGHEQYFGPGTRLTVT.

This clone was counted only a few times. The chain couples TRBV5-4 to TRBJ2-5; D uncertain. The CDR3 length is 12 residues. Germline CDR1 SGHNT, CDR2 YYREEE (reference sequence). V was pared by 0 bases and J by 0 bases, with 0 bases between. CDR3 bases: TGTGCCAGCAGCTTGGACCAAGAGACCCAGTACTTC. Translation: CASSLDQETQYF.

The J gene is TRBJ2-3, the V gene TRBV2; D remains unclear. The CDR3 covers 13 residues. In germline, CDR1 is SNHLY, CDR2 FYNNEI. V was cut by 4 bases and J by 0 bases, with 5 bases left in between. The CDR3 DNA follows: TGTGCCAGCAGTGTGGACAGCACAGATACGCAGTATTTT. Protein product: CASSVDSTDTQYF.

Concerning this clone itself: Other DNA sequences from this sample encode an identical CDR3 as well. The chain couples TRBV18 to TRBJ2-3; D not resolved. The germline V gene has CDR1 KGHSH and CDR2 LQKENI. The CDR3 has 11 residues. V gave up 5 bases and J gave up 0 bases, with 0 bases separating them. Written as DNA, the CDR3 is TGTGCCAGCTCAAGCACAGATACGCAGTATTTT. It translates to CASSSTDTQYF. The entire variable domain, with the rest obtained from reference TRBV18 and TRBJ2-3, is as follows: NAGVMQNPRHLVRRRGQEARLRCSPMKGHSHVYWYRQLPEEGLKFMVYLQKENIIDESGMPKERFSAEFPKEGPSILRIQQVVRGDSAAYFCASSSTDTQYFGPGTRLTVL.

Worth noting for this clone: One end of the junction fails to match germline, which may point to a read error. The V gene is TRBV7-8, the J gene TRBJ1-5; D remains unclear. The CDR3 extends over 15 amino acids. CDR1 SGHVS and CDR2 FQNEAQ come from the germline V gene. CDR3 loop: CASSVAGVGFQPQHF. The CDR3 DNA follows: TGTGCCAGCAGCGTAGCGGGAGTAGGGTTTCAGCCCCAGCATTTT. Drawing the rest from reference TRBV7-8 and TRBJ1-5, the complete variable domain is GAGVSQSPRYKVAKRGQDVALRCDPISGHVSLFWYQQALGQGPEFLTYFQNEAQLDKSGLPSDRFFAERPEGSVSTLKIQRTQQEDSAVYLCASSVAGVGFQPQHFGDGTRLSIL.

This chain joins TRBV2 and TRBJ2-2; 8 nucleotides align to TRBD2. V lost 2 bases to trimming and J lost 4 bases; unmatched junction nucleotides: 3. This CDR3 has 15 amino acids. Germline V gene data show CDR1 as SNHLY and CDR2 as FYNNEI. CDR3 loop: CASSERLAGTGELFF. The CDR3 DNA sequence: TGTGCCAGCAGTGAACGTCTAGCGGGCACCGGGGAGCTGTTTTTT.

Concerning this clone itself: A much larger clone differs by one base, so this may be a read error. Other nucleotide sequences in the sample specify the same CDR3. This sequence joins TRBV18 and TRBJ2-3; D unresolved. CDR3 length equals 13 residues. Per germline, CDR1 KGHSH and CDR2 LQKENI. Trimming removed 0 bases at V and 2 bases at J, with 3 bases between. The CDR3 loop reads CASSPPNTDTQYF. The CDR3 nucleotides read TGTGCCAGCTCACCACCGAACACAGATACGCAGTATTTT.

J is TRBJ2-7 and V is TRBV2, with D possibly being TRBD1 or TRBD2 (6 bases each). Trimming pared 6 bases from V and 6 bases from J, leaving 15 bases between. CDR1 SNHLY and CDR2 FYNNEI come from the germline V gene. The CDR3 runs to 13 residues. This CDR3 is CASSDRTGGEQYF. CDR3 nucleotides: TGTGCCAGCAGCGACAGGACCGGGGGCGAGCAGTACTTC.

The chain couples TRBV5-1 to TRBJ2-3; 8 bases line up with TRBD2. The J segment lost 2 bases and the V segment lost 1 base, leaving 6 bases of the junction unmatched. The CDR3 length is 16 residues. Germline V gene sequence: CDR1 SGHRS, CDR2 YFSETQ. The CDR3 nucleotides read TGCGCCAGCAGCTTGAGAGCGGGAGCGAACACAGATACGCAGTATTTT. It codes for CASSLRAGANTDTQYF. The complete variable domain, with remaining parts taken from reference TRBV5-1 and TRBJ2-3, reads KAGVTQTPRYLIKTRGQQVTLSCSPISGHRSVSWYQQTPGQGLQFLFEYFSETQRNKGNFPGRFSGRQFSNSRSEMNVSTLELGDSALYLCASSLRAGANTDTQYFGPGTRLTVL.